The 3 T cell receptor beta chains presented below share a single source sample, sequenced in a study of T-cell reconstitution after alpha-beta-depleted transplantation in children (dated by TCRdb to 2015 to 2016). Libraries were made using PCR. TCRdb records Illumina HiSeq 2500 as the sequencer. TCR library preparation used molecular barcoding, with unique molecular identifiers applied to normalize quantification of the TCRbeta repertoire. The public reads were quality trimmed at Q25 with fastp and then assembled into clones with MiXCR by TCRdb, keeping productive beta chains. Each entry is one CDR3 protein sequence, shown with its most common DNA and genes. Across this sample there are around 360,000 distinct CDR3 sequences, with 10% to 13% seen only once. The top ten clones comprise 2% to 3% of the sample. Sequencing used PBMCs from the stem cell graft donor, obtained from the stem cell graft. The receptors come from a human donor who donated a stem cell graft to a child with acute lymphoblastic leukemia.

This clonotype was detected many times. J is TRBJ1-5 and V is TRBV28; weak D call: TRBD1 (5 bases). This CDR3 comprises 14 residues. In germline, CDR1 is MDHEN, CDR2 SYDVKM. The V end was cut by 8 bases, the J end by 2 bases, with 13 bases between. The CDR3 reads CASYAGGRNQPQHF. Written as DNA, the CDR3 is TGTGCCAGCTATGCGGGGGGACGCAATCAGCCCCAGCATTTT.

This chain connects TRBV7-8 to TRBJ2-2; TRBD2 matches 8 bases. Germline V CDR1 and CDR2: SGHVS, FQNEAQ. Unmatched junction bases numbered 5, after V lost 1 base and J lost 7 bases. CDR3 size: 15 residues. The DNA of the CDR3 is TGTGCCAGCAGCTTAGACGCCCGGGAGGGCGGGGAGCTGTTTTTT. Its translation: CASSLDAREGGELFF.

This clonotype was seen only a few times. The rearrangement uses TRBV21-1 and TRBJ2-5. TRBV21-1 is assigned pseudogene status. The CDR3 has 16 amino acids. CDR3 sequence reads: CASSKVVASQQETQYF. DNA for the CDR3: TGTGCCAGCAGCAAAGTGGTTGCAAGTCAGCAAGAGACCCAGTACTTC.